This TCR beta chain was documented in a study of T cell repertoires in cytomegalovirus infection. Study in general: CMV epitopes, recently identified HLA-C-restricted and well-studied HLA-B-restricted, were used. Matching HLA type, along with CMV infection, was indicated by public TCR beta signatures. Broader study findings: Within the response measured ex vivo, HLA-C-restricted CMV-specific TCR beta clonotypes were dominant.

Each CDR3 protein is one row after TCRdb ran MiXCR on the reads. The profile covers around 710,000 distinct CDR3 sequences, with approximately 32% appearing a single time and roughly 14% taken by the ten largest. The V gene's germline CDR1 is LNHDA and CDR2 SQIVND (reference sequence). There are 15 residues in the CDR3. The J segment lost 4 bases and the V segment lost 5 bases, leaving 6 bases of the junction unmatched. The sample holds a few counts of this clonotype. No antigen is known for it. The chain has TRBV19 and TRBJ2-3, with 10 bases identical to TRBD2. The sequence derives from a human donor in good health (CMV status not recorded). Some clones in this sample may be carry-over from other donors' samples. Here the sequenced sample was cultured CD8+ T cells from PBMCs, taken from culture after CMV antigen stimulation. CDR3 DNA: TGTGCCAGTAGTGAGACTAGCGGGCCATCAGATACGCAGTATTTT. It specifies CASSETSGPSDTQYF.